What follows describes a single T cell receptor (beta chain). The data were obtained in a study of CD8 T cells in Susac syndrome. With 0 bases removed from V and 6 bases from J, the gap between germline ends came to 11 bases. Germline V lookup: CDR1 MNHEY, CDR2 SVGEGT. The CDR3 extends over 14 amino acids. The T cells that were sequenced for TCR beta were CD8+ and CD4+ cells from blood. About 0.5 to 1 ug RNA was reverse transcribed with random hexamers. The amplification used immunoSEQ multiplex PCR on TCR beta CDR3; it spanned 54 Vbeta and 13 Jbeta. TCRdb fed the immunoSEQ multiplex PCR reads into MiXCR, producing one record per CDR3 protein. The repertoire includes over 100,000 distinct CDR3 sequences, around nine tenths of them detected once, and less than 0.15% sits in the top ten.

The specimen was CD4+ T cells from PBMCs. This clonotype was obtained from a human donor in good health. The gene calls are TRBV6-2 or TRBV6-3 and TRBJ1-2; D unclear. CDR3 residues: CASSYSPGINGYTF. CDR3 coding DNA: TGTGCCAGCAGTTACTCGCCGGGGATCAATGGCTACACCTTC.